Shown below are 25 T cell receptor beta chains from a single sample sequenced in a study of T cells in localized non-small cell lung cancer. Sequencing was performed with immunoSEQ multiplex PCR; in TCRdb, only in-frame clones are kept and a portion is missing. This table holds roughly 26,000 clones, less than 90% found once. The source was peripheral blood, collected before any cancer treatment. The receptors here all came from an older female donor with stage II squamous cell lung carcinoma.

This clone has a single count. The V gene is TRBV6-5, the J gene TRBJ1-6; D call uncertain. Germline CDR1 and CDR2: MNHEY and SVGAGI. CDR3 size: 14 residues. V was pared by 8 bases and J by 7 bases, with 15 bases between. The CDR3 nucleotides are TGTGCCAGCGGACGCTTAGACGGGAATTCACCCCTCCACTTT. Translation: CASGRLDGNSPLHF.

Regarding this clone: This sample also contains other DNA sequences that code for the same CDR3. The V call is TRBV10-2, the J call TRBJ2-1, with D perhaps given as TRBD1 or TRBD2 (7 bases each). Trimming cost V 4 bases and J 6 bases, with 13 bases left between them. The V gene's germline CDR1 is WSHSY and CDR2 SAAADI. CDR3 length: 14 residues. CDR3 in amino acids: CASSVAGGGNEQFF. In nucleotides, the CDR3 is TGCGCCAGCAGTGTAGCAGGGGGGGGCAATGAGCAGTTCTTC.

The chain joins TRBV30 to TRBJ1-5, with D perhaps matching TRBD1 (5 bases). The CDR3 has 14 residues. Germline CDR1 GTSNPN, CDR2 SVGIG (reference sequence). V dropped 7 bases and J dropped 1 base, with 14 bases sitting between them. The CDR3 DNA follows: TGTGCCTCCTCGAAAGGGACGAGCAATCAGCCCCAGCATTTT. Encoded protein: CASSKGTSNQPQHF.

The rearrangement links TRBV19 to TRBJ1-2, with 7 positions matching TRBD1. This CDR3 is built from 11 residues. Germline-derived CDR1 and CDR2 are LNHDA and SQIVND (reference sequence). Trimming cost V 10 bases and J 6 bases; bases outside gene matches: 5. CDR3 region: CATGQANGYTF. CDR3 nucleotide sequence: TGTGCCACCGGACAGGCGAATGGCTACACCTTC.

The chain joins TRBV19 to TRBJ2-1; TRBD1 is a possible D gene (6 bases). Trimming removed 3 bases from V and 6 bases from J, with 15 bases in between. The CDR3 runs to 15 residues. From germline, CDR1 is LNHDA and CDR2 SQIVND (reference sequence). The CDR3 nucleotides are TGTGCCAGTAGTATGGTATTGGGACACCTCAATGAGCAGTTCTTC. Its translation is CASSMVLGHLNEQFF.

The J gene is TRBJ2-7, the V gene TRBV5-4; D is perhaps TRBD1 or TRBD2 (5 bases each). V lost 2 bases and J 0 bases, leaving 12 bases between the germline ends. CDR3 length: 15 amino acids. Germline V gene lookup returns CDR1 SGHNT and CDR2 YYREEE (reference sequence). This chain's CDR3 is CASSLGTGVSYEQYF. CDR3 in DNA: TGTGCCAGCAGCTTAGGGACCGGAGTCTCCTACGAGCAGTACTTC.

As DNA, the CDR3 is TGTGCCAGCAGCCAGACGGGGAGTGGAAGGCCCCAGCATTTT. This sequence encodes CASSQTGSGRPQHF. The chain is built from TRBV6-5 and TRBJ1-5; no clear D gene. Germline V gene data show CDR1 as MNHEY and CDR2 as SVGAGI. V shed 6 bases and J shed 9 bases, with 18 bases lying between them. The CDR3 has 14 amino acids.

The gene calls are TRBV6-6 and TRBJ1-1; D is unclear. V was pared by 6 bases and J by 6 bases, with 11 bases between. Germline V gene lookup returns CDR1 MNHNY and CDR2 SVGAGI (reference sequence). CDR3 length: 12 amino acids. In nucleotides, the CDR3 is TGTGCCAGCAGACACGGTGGAGCTGAAGCTTTCTTT. It translates to CASRHGGAEAFF.

In its sample, this clone was seen once. This rearrangement joins TRBV5-1 to TRBJ2-7, with a possible D match to TRBD1 (5 bases). Germline V CDR1 and CDR2: SGHRS, YFSETQ. There are 13 residues in the CDR3. V was shortened by 7 bases and J by 6 bases, with 17 bases between the two germline ends. The CDR3 protein is CASLGQESIEQYF. DNA for the CDR3: TGCGCCAGCTTGGGGCAGGAGAGTATCGAGCAGTACTTC.

The chain has TRBV5-6 and TRBJ2-7; 8 nucleotides match TRBD2. Germline V gives CDR1 SGHDT, CDR2 YYEEEE. This CDR3 is built from 18 residues. V lost 2 bases to trimming and J lost 5 bases; unmatched junction nucleotides: 18. The CDR3 sequence: CASSFIAGPVMSGNEQYF. CDR3 DNA: TGTGCCAGCAGCTTTATAGCGGGACCTGTCATGTCAGGGAACGAGCAGTACTTC.

The rearrangement joins TRBV2 to TRBJ2-5, with D possibly matching TRBD2 (5 bases). V lost 7 bases, J lost 1 base, and 10 bases lay in between. CDR1 SNHLY and CDR2 FYNNEI come from the germline V gene. The CDR3 runs 13 residues. The CDR3 DNA follows: TGTGCCAGCATGAGGACTCTCCAAGAGACCCAGTACTTC. Amino acid sequence: CASMRTLQETQYF.

The chain combines TRBV6-5 with TRBJ1-5; no clear D. The CDR3 contains 14 residues. With 4 bases removed from V and 3 bases from J, the gap between germline ends came to 10 bases. In germline, CDR1 is MNHEY, CDR2 SVGAGI. DNA of the CDR3: TGTGCCAGCAGTTTCGGACGGATCAATCAGCCCCAGCATTTT. Amino acid sequence: CASSFGRINQPQHF.

This clone was found once. The rearrangement uses TRBV9 and TRBJ2-1; 7 bases are a match to TRBD1. V lost 4 bases, J lost 5 bases, and 9 bases stayed unmatched. This CDR3 has 15 residues. Germline CDR1 SGDLS, CDR2 YYNGEE. CDR3 nucleotides: TGTGCCAGCAGCACCGAGGGGACAGCGGACAATGAGCAGTTCTTC. It specifies CASSTEGTADNEQFF.

The V call is TRBV7-9, the J call TRBJ2-2; 8 nucleotides align to TRBD2. In germline, CDR1 is SEHNR, CDR2 FQNEAQ (reference sequence). The CDR3 runs 16 residues. After removal of 4 bases from V and 4 bases from J, the junction contained 8 bases not matched to a gene. This CDR3 is CASSSSGSGVTGELFF. In DNA form, the CDR3 reads TGTGCCAGCAGCTCCAGCGGGAGCGGGGTCACCGGGGAGCTGTTTTTT.

The genes are TRBV30 and TRBJ1-1; 8 bases map to TRBD1. The V gene's germline CDR1 is GTSNPN and CDR2 SVGIG (reference sequence). Unmatched junction bases numbered 8, after V lost 4 bases and J lost 4 bases. CDR3 size: 14 residues. The CDR3 coding sequence is TGTGCCTGGACGAGACAGGGGATAAGCACTGAAGCTTTCTTT. This sequence encodes CAWTRQGISTEAFF.

V is TRBV28 and J is TRBJ1-2; D remains ambiguous. The germline CDR1 and CDR2 sequences are MDHEN and SYDVKM. The CDR3 is 12 amino acids. With 7 bases removed from V and 4 bases from J, the gap between germline ends came to 10 bases. The CDR3 DNA reads TGTGCCAGCACCACCGTGGGCTATGGCTACACCTTC. Its translation: CASTTVGYGYTF.

The V gene is TRBV18, the J gene TRBJ1-1; D call uncertain. V was pared by 5 bases and J by 3 bases, with 7 bases between. Germline V gene sequence: CDR1 KGHSH, CDR2 LQKENI. This CDR3 has 12 residues. This CDR3 is CASSEPDTEAFF. The CDR3 DNA is TGTGCCAGCTCAGAACCTGACACTGAAGCTTTCTTT. The full variable domain, in which reference TRBV18 and TRBJ1-1 provide the parts outside the CDR3, is NAGVMQNPRHLVRRRGQEARLRCSPMKGHSHVYWYRQLPEEGLKFMVYLQKENIIDESGMPKERFSAEFPKEGPSILRIQQVVRGDSAAYFCASSEPDTEAFFGQGTRLTVV.

V and J are TRBV7-8 and TRBJ2-6, with D unclear. The CDR3 runs to 15 residues. From germline, CDR1 is SGHVS and CDR2 FQNEAQ. Trimming removed 5 bases at V and 0 bases at J, with 8 bases between. As DNA, the CDR3 is TGTGCCAGCAGCCCCATATCCTCTGGGGCCAACGTCCTGACTTTC. It encodes CASSPISSGANVLTF.

V gene TRBV27 combines with J gene TRBJ2-4; no firm D call. CDR3 length: 13 residues. The germline gives CDR1 MNHEY, CDR2 SMNVEV (reference sequence). Trimming took 3 bases from V and 1 from J, leaving 4 bases between them. In nucleotides, the CDR3 is TGTGCCAGCAGTTTGAGCGCCAAAAACATTCAGTACTTC. Translating gives CASSLSAKNIQYF.

The chain is built from TRBV7-9 and TRBJ1-5, with 7 positions matching TRBD1. The CDR3 runs 15 residues. Germline trimming cut 1 base from V and 2 bases from J; bases unmatched to any gene: 2. The germline gives CDR1 SEHNR, CDR2 FQNEAQ (reference sequence). CDR3 DNA: TGTGCCAGCAGCTTAGATGGGACAGGCAATCAGCCCCAGCATTTT. Amino acid sequence: CASSLDGTGNQPQHF.

Only one count was recorded for this clone. The chain uses TRBV5-8 and TRBJ1-3; 7 bases match TRBD1. The germline V gene encodes CDR1 SGHTS and CDR2 YDEGEE. With 0 bases clipped from V and 3 bases from J, the junction kept 6 bases outside the gene matches. This CDR3 is 16 amino acids long. CDR3 region: CASSLAGGGNGNTIYF. The CDR3 DNA reads TGTGCCAGCAGCTTGGCCGGAGGGGGCAATGGAAACACCATATATTTT.

V gene TRBV27 combines with J gene TRBJ2-2; D not certain. The V gene lost 8 bases and the J gene lost 6 bases, with 10 bases spanning the gap. Germline V gene lookup returns CDR1 MNHEY and CDR2 SMNVEV (reference sequence). The CDR3 spans 12 residues. CDR3 in DNA: TGTGCCAGCGAGTCGTTGGCCGGGGAGCTGTTTTTT. Amino acids: CASESLAGELFF.

This sequence joins TRBV7-9 and TRBJ2-3; possibly TRBD1 or TRBD2 for D (6 bases each). Trimming cost V 5 bases and J 3 bases, with 15 bases left between them. In germline, CDR1 is SEHNR, CDR2 FQNEAQ (reference sequence). The CDR3 runs to 15 residues. The CDR3 DNA reads TGTGCCAGCAGCGCCTGGTCGGGGGCAACAGATACGCAGTATTTT. Translated: CASSAWSGATDTQYF.

The chain employs TRBV11-2 and TRBJ2-3; tentative D call: TRBD2 (7 bases). V shed 3 bases and J shed 5 bases, with 18 bases lying between them. The CDR3 spans 16 residues. Germline V CDR1 and CDR2: SGHAT, FQNNGV. CDR3 nucleotide sequence: TGTGCCAGCAGCTTGGGGGCGGGAGTGGGAGGAGATACGCAGTATTTT. Protein: CASSLGAGVGGDTQYF.

This clone was detected a few times. The chain links TRBV7-2 to TRBJ1-4; D possibly corresponds to TRBD1 (5 bases). There are 17 residues in the CDR3. The V end lost 4 bases, the J end lost 2 bases, and 17 bases lay between the germline ends. The germline V gene encodes CDR1 SGHTA and CDR2 FQGNSA. CDR3 sequence: CASSSRGGGVTNEKLFF. For the CDR3, the DNA is TGTGCCAGCAGCTCCCGGGGGGGAGGGGTGACTAATGAAAAACTGTTTTTT.